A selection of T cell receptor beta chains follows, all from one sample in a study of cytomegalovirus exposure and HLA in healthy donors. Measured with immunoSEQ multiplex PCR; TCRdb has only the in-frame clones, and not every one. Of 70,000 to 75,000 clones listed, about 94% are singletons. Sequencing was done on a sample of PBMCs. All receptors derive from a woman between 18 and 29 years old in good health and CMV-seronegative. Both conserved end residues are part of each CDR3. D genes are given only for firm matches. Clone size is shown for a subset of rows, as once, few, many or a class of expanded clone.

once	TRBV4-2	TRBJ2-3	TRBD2	TGTGCCAGCAGCAGTAAAGCTCTAGCGGTCCCAGATACGCAGTATTTT	CASSSKALAVPDTQYF
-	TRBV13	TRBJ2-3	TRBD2	TGTGCCAGCAGCTTAGGTCCTGCGGGGGGGCAATCAGGTGATACGCAGTATTTT	CASSLGPAGGQSGDTQYF
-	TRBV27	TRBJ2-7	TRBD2	TGTGCCAGCAAGGACACTAGCGGCCTATACGAGCAGTACTTC	CASKDTSGLYEQYF
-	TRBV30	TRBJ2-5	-	TGTGCCTGGACCAAGGGGGAGACCCAGTACTTC	CAWTKGETQYF
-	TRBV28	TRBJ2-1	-	TGTGCCAGCAGTTTATACGGGAGCTCCTACAATGAGCAGTTCTTC	CASSLYGSSYNEQFF
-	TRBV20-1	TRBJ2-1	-	TGCAGTGCGTCCGAACTCATTGAGCAGTTCTTC	CSASELIEQFF
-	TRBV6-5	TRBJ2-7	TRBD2	TGTGCCAGCACTTCCGGGACTAGCGGCGGGGACGAGCAGTACTTC	CASTSGTSGGDEQYF
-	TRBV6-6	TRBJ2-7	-	TGTGCCAGCAGTTATCTCGAGGCCGGACAGCGATACGAGCAGTACTTC	CASSYLEAGQRYEQYF
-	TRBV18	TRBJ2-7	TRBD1	TGTGCCAGCTCACCCCGGGACAGGAGCTCCTACGAGCAGTACTTC	CASSPRDRSSYEQYF
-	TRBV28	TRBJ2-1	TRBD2	TGTGCCAGCAGTTTGACCATCCCGGGACTAGCGGGTGACCTTTTAGATGAGCAGTTCTTC	CASSLTIPGLAGDLLDEQFF
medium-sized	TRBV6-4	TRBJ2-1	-	TGTGCCAGCAGTGACTCTAGCGGCTCCTACAATGAGCAGTTCTTC	CASSDSSGSYNEQFF
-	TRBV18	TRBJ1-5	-	TGTGCCAGCTCACCACGGGGGGTGAGCAATCAGCCCCAGCATTTT	CASSPRGVSNQPQHF
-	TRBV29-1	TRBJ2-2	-	TGCAGCGTTGAACGGGACACGAACACCGGGGAGCTGTTTTTT	CSVERDTNTGELFF
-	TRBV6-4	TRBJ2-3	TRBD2	TGTGCCAGCAGTGTCCAATCTAGCGGGGGTACAGATACGCAGTATTTT	CASSVQSSGGTDTQYF
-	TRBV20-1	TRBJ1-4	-	TGCAGTGCTATGACGGGGAGGAAACTGTTTTTT	CSAMTGRKLFF
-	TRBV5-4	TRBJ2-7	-	TGTGCCAGCAGCTTGGGGCGGGCTAGCGAACCCTACGAGCAGTACTTC	CASSLGRASEPYEQYF
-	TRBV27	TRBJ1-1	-	TGTGCCAGCAGCGACCCCGGGAGTGAAGCTTTCTTT	CASSDPGSEAFF
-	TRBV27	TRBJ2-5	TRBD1	TGTGCCAGCAGTCCCTTCAGGGGGTCAGAGACCCAGTACTTC	CASSPFRGSETQYF
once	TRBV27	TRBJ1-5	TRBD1	TGTGCCAGCAGACAGGGGCTCCATCAGCCCCAGCATTTT	CASRQGLHQPQHF
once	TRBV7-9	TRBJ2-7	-	TGTGCCAGCAGCCCCCCTCCCGGCTACGAGCAGTACTTC	CASSPPPGYEQYF
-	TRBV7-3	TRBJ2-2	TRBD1	TGTGCCAGCAAGCACAGGGGCACCAACACCGGGGAGCTGTTTTTT	CASKHRGTNTGELFF
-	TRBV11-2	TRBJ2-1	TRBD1	TGTGCCTCCAGGGACAGGCGCCTCTCCTACAATGAGCAGTTCTTC	CASRDRRLSYNEQFF
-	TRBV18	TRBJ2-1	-	TGTGCCAGCTCAAAAGCGGTAAATGAGCAGTTCTTC	CASSKAVNEQFF
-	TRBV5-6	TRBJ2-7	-	TGTGCCAGCAGCCTTGGTCAGGGAGGGACATACGAGCAGTACTTC	CASSLGQGGTYEQYF
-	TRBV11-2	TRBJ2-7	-	TGTGCCAGCAGCTTAGATCTCGGCGCTTTAGGAACAGAAAATTCCTACGAGCAGTACTTC	CASSLDLGALGTENSYEQYF
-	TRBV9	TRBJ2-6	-	TGTGCCAGCAGCCGGGCTGGGGCCAACGTCCTGACTTTC	CASSRAGANVLTF
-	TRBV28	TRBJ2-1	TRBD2	TGTGCCAGCAGTGCTAGCGGGGGAGGTAATGAGCAGTTCTTC	CASSASGGGNEQFF
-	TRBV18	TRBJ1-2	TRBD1	TGTGCCAGCTCACCGACAGGGGGAGCCAACTATGGCTACACCTTC	CASSPTGGANYGYTF
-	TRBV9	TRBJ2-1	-	TGTGCCAGCAGCGGATCAGGGGTTAATGAGCAGTTCTTC	CASSGSGVNEQFF
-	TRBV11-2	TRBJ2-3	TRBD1	TGTGCCAGCAGCTTAGGAGGGGGCGCAGGCACAGATACGCAGTATTTT	CASSLGGGAGTDTQYF
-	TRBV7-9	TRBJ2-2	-	TGTGCCTGCTTAGACAGAAACACCGGGGAGCTGTTTTTT	CACLDRNTGELFF
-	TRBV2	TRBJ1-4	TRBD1	TGTGCCAGCACTTTCTCAGGGGGCTTACGGGAAAAACTGTTTTTT	CASTFSGGLREKLFF
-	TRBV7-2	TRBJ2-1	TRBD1	TGTGCCAGCAGTACGTATGGGACAGGGGGCTACTACAATGAGCAGTTCTTC	CASSTYGTGGYYNEQFF
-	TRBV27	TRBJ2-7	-	TGTGCCAGCAGGAAGATTGCTGAGGTTGAGCAGTACTTC	CASRKIAEVEQYF
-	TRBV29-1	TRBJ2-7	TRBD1	TGCAGCGTTGTTGACAGGGGCTACGAGCAGTACTTC	CSVVDRGYEQYF
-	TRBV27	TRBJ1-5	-	TGTGCCAGCAGTTTTGGGAGGGCCAATCAGCCCCAGCATTTT	CASSFGRANQPQHF
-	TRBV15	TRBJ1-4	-	TGTGCCACACAGGGTGCAACTAATGAAAAACTGTTTTTT	CATQGATNEKLFF
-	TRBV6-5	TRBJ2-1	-	TGTGCCAGCAGTACGGTGGCGGGGTTAGGAAATGAGCAGTTCTTC	CASSTVAGLGNEQFF
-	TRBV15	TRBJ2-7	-	TGTGCCACCAGCAGCCGAACGGTCAGGGACTCCTACGAGCAGTACTTC	CATSSRTVRDSYEQYF
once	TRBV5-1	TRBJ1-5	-	TGCGCCAGCAGCTTGGAGGCGGGGGGGAATCAGCCCCAGCATTTT	CASSLEAGGNQPQHF
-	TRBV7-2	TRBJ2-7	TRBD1	TGTGCCAGCAGCAAGCCAGGACAGGTACCCTACGAGCAGTACTTC	CASSKPGQVPYEQYF
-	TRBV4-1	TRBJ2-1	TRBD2	TGCGCCAGCAGCCAAGAGGGGACTAGCGGGAGCGACCAGCAGTTCTTC	CASSQEGTSGSDQQFF
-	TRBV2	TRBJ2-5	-	TGTGCCAGCATCGACCAGTCGCCTAGACCAGAGACCCAGTACTTC	CASIDQSPRPETQYF
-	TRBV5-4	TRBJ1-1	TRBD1	TGTGCCAGCAGTCGAGGGAGCGGCAGGGGGTGGGTCACTGAAGCTTTCTTT	CASSRGSGRGWVTEAFF
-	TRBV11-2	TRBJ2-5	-	TGTGCCAGCAGCTCAACCAGGGAGACCCAGTACTTC	CASSSTRETQYF
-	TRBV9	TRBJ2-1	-	TGTGCCAGCAGCGTAGGTCATAGACTAGGAACCTACAATGAGCAGTTCTTC	CASSVGHRLGTYNEQFF
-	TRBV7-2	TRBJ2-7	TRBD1	TGTGCCAGCAGCTTAGCTCGACAGGGGGCTAGAGAGCAGTACTTC	CASSLARQGAREQYF